The rows below give T cell receptor beta chains drawn from one sample of a study of cytomegalovirus exposure and HLA in healthy donors. Assay: immunoSEQ multiplex PCR; the TCRdb copy retains only in-frame clones and omits some. Its table records 100,000 to 150,000 clones. The sequenced sample consisted of PBMCs. The receptors were sampled from a man aged 18 to 29 in good health and CMV-seronegative. The CDR3 runs from the conserved cysteine through the conserved F or W. D genes are given only for firm matches.

j_call: TRBJ1-2
d_call: TRBD1
v_call: TRBV6-6
cdr3_nt: TGTGCCAGCAGTCAGACCCGGGACAGGGCCTCCGGCTACACCTTC
cdr3_aa: CASSQTRDRASGYTF

j_call: TRBJ2-6
d_call: TRBD1
v_call: TRBV6-4
cdr3_nt: TGTGCCAGCAGGAGCGGGACAGGGGGCTCTGGGGCCAACGTCCTGACTTTC
cdr3_aa: CASRSGTGGSGANVLTF

j_call: TRBJ2-7
d_call: TRBD1
v_call: TRBV28
cdr3_nt: TGTGCCACCCTAGACAGGGCATCCTACGAGCAGTACTTC
cdr3_aa: CATLDRASYEQYF

j_call: TRBJ1-2
d_call: TRBD1
v_call: TRBV5-1
cdr3_nt: TGCGCCAGCAGCTCAGACAGGGAAGGGCGGCGGTACACCTTC
cdr3_aa: CASSSDREGRRYTF

j_call: TRBJ1-5
d_call: .
v_call: TRBV27
cdr3_nt: TGTGCCACCTCTATATTTAGGGGGGGACAGCCCCAGCATTTT
cdr3_aa: CATSIFRGGQPQHF

j_call: TRBJ1-1
d_call: .
v_call: TRBV29-1
cdr3_nt: TGCAGCGTTTCAGGGAAAGTGGGAACTGAAGCTTTCTTT
cdr3_aa: CSVSGKVGTEAFF

j_call: TRBJ1-5
d_call: TRBD1
v_call: TRBV27
cdr3_nt: TGTGCCAGCAGTCCCAGGCCCCGGGACAGAGACAATCAGCCCCAGCATTTT
cdr3_aa: CASSPRPRDRDNQPQHF

j_call: TRBJ1-3
d_call: .
v_call: TRBV28
cdr3_nt: TGTGCCAGCAGTTCGGCCAGGGAAGCCTCTGGAAACACCATATATTTT
cdr3_aa: CASSSAREASGNTIYF

j_call: TRBJ1-1
d_call: .
v_call: TRBV4-1
cdr3_nt: TGCGCCGGCAGCCAAGAAGTCGGGCGGGTGAACACTGAAGCTTTCTTT
cdr3_aa: CAGSQEVGRVNTEAFF

j_call: TRBJ1-1
d_call: .
v_call: TRBV7-8
cdr3_nt: TGTGCCAGCAGCGAAGTCAGGAACACTGAAGCTTTCTTT
cdr3_aa: CASSEVRNTEAFF

j_call: TRBJ1-6
d_call: .
v_call: TRBV30
cdr3_nt: TGTGCCTGGAGGGAAGCTGGACAGATAAATTCACCCCTCCGCTTT
cdr3_aa: CAWREAGQINSPLRF

j_call: TRBJ2-7
d_call: .
v_call: TRBV11-2
cdr3_nt: TGTGCCAGCAGCTCCTACGAACAGTACGAGCAGTACTTC
cdr3_aa: CASSSYEQYEQYF

j_call: TRBJ1-5
d_call: TRBD1
v_call: TRBV7-7
cdr3_nt: TGTGCTAGCAGCCATAGGACAGGGGAGAACAATCAGCCCCAGCATTTT
cdr3_aa: CASSHRTGENNQPQHF

j_call: TRBJ2-7
d_call: TRBD1
v_call: TRBV27
cdr3_nt: TGTGCCAGCAGGGCCCCGGGACAGGGGTTCTACGAGCAGTACTTC
cdr3_aa: CASRAPGQGFYEQYF

j_call: TRBJ2-1
d_call: TRBD2
v_call: TRBV10-3
cdr3_nt: TGTGCCATCAGTGAGAGGTCTAGCGGGAGGGACAATGAGCAGTTCTTC
cdr3_aa: CAISERSSGRDNEQFF

j_call: TRBJ1-1
d_call: .
v_call: TRBV19
cdr3_nt: TGTGCCAGTAGTATAGGGCCAGCGCCAGCTTTCTTT
cdr3_aa: CASSIGPAPAFF

j_call: TRBJ2-2
d_call: TRBD1
v_call: TRBV15
cdr3_nt: TGTGCCACCACCCCGGGACAGCGGAACACCGGGGAGCTGTTTTTT
cdr3_aa: CATTPGQRNTGELFF

j_call: TRBJ1-1
d_call: .
v_call: TRBV27
cdr3_nt: TGTGCCAGCAGTTTATCCCCATCACAGAGCATGAACACTGAAGCTTTCTTT
cdr3_aa: CASSLSPSQSMNTEAFF

j_call: TRBJ2-3
d_call: .
v_call: TRBV29-1
cdr3_nt: TGCAGCGCCCACAGGGCAGATACGCAGTATTTT
cdr3_aa: CSAHRADTQYF

j_call: TRBJ1-5
d_call: .
v_call: TRBV2
cdr3_nt: TGTGCCAGCAGTGAAACGAGTTGGAGCAATCAGCCCCAGCATTTT
cdr3_aa: CASSETSWSNQPQHF

j_call: TRBJ2-3
d_call: .
v_call: TRBV30
cdr3_nt: TGTGCCTGGAGTGTTTTACAGGCAGCAGATACGCAGTATTTT
cdr3_aa: CAWSVLQAADTQYF

j_call: TRBJ2-7
d_call: .
v_call: TRBV6-5
cdr3_nt: TGTGCCAGCAGTTACGACAGGTACGAGCAGTACTTC
cdr3_aa: CASSYDRYEQYF

j_call: TRBJ2-3
d_call: TRBD2
v_call: TRBV30
cdr3_nt: TGTGCCGGGAGCCGGACTAGCGGGAGCACAGATACGCAGTATTTT
cdr3_aa: CAGSRTSGSTDTQYF

j_call: TRBJ2-7
d_call: TRBD1
v_call: TRBV2
cdr3_nt: TGTGCCAGCAGTGTCCCCGGGACAGGGATTTACGAGCAGTACTTC
cdr3_aa: CASSVPGTGIYEQYF

j_call: TRBJ2-7
d_call: .
v_call: TRBV4-1
cdr3_nt: TGCGCCAGCAGCCAAGACGGAACAGCCTCCGGCTACGAGCAGTACTTC
cdr3_aa: CASSQDGTASGYEQYF

j_call: TRBJ2-5
d_call: .
v_call: TRBV5-1
cdr3_nt: TGCGCCAGCAGCTTGCAGAATCAAGAGACCCAGTACTTC
cdr3_aa: CASSLQNQETQYF

j_call: TRBJ1-2
d_call: .
v_call: TRBV27
cdr3_nt: TGTGCCAGCAGTTTAATTCCCCTCGGGGATGGCTACACCTTC
cdr3_aa: CASSLIPLGDGYTF

j_call: TRBJ2-7
d_call: .
v_call: TRBV11-2
cdr3_nt: TGTGCCAGCAGCTTAGTACTAGCCCTAGACGAGCAGTACTTC
cdr3_aa: CASSLVLALDEQYF

j_call: TRBJ2-5
d_call: .
v_call: TRBV4-1
cdr3_nt: TGCGCCAGCAGCCAAGAGGTAGCGGCGGCGGGCACCCAGTACTTC
cdr3_aa: CASSQEVAAAGTQYF

j_call: TRBJ2-7
d_call: .
v_call: TRBV27
cdr3_nt: TGTGCCAGCAGATCCGCGGGGACGTCCGGGGAGCAGTACTTC
cdr3_aa: CASRSAGTSGEQYF

j_call: TRBJ2-2
d_call: .
v_call: TRBV7-2
cdr3_nt: TGTGCCAGCAGCTGGCCCGCCGGGGAGCTGTTTTTT
cdr3_aa: CASSWPAGELFF

j_call: TRBJ2-5
d_call: .
v_call: TRBV10-3
cdr3_nt: TGTGCCATCAGTGACGGTAGAGAGACCCAGTACTTC
cdr3_aa: CAISDGRETQYF

j_call: TRBJ1-1
d_call: TRBD1
v_call: TRBV25-1
cdr3_nt: TGTGCCAGCAGTGCGGGACAGAGGAACACTGAAGCTTTCTTT
cdr3_aa: CASSAGQRNTEAFF

j_call: TRBJ1-1
d_call: .
v_call: TRBV9
cdr3_nt: TGTGCCAGCAGCGTAGGTGGCAGGAACACTGAAGCTTTCTTT
cdr3_aa: CASSVGGRNTEAFF

j_call: TRBJ2-3
d_call: TRBD2
v_call: TRBV9
cdr3_nt: TGTGCCAGCAGCGCCGGGACTAGCGGGGGGAGAAGCACAGATACGCAGTATTTT
cdr3_aa: CASSAGTSGGRSTDTQYF

j_call: TRBJ1-2
d_call: .
v_call: TRBV5-6
cdr3_nt: TGTGCCAGCAGCTTGTATTGGCCCATTGAGACTACTAACTATGGCTACACCTTC
cdr3_aa: CASSLYWPIETTNYGYTF

j_call: TRBJ2-7
d_call: .
v_call: TRBV5-1
cdr3_nt: TGCGCCAGCAGACAGGGCTTAGACTACGAGCAGTACTTC
cdr3_aa: CASRQGLDYEQYF

j_call: TRBJ1-4
d_call: .
v_call: TRBV7-9
cdr3_nt: TGTGCCAGCAGCGACACCGGGGGGGGAGAAAAACTGTTTTTT
cdr3_aa: CASSDTGGGEKLFF

j_call: TRBJ1-5
d_call: .
v_call: TRBV10-1
cdr3_nt: TGCGCCAGCAGTGCCGCAGGGGCCAATCAGCCCCAGCATTTT
cdr3_aa: CASSAAGANQPQHF

j_call: TRBJ1-1
d_call: .
v_call: TRBV19
cdr3_nt: TGTGCCGACCCATCGGCGGAGGTAATGAACACTGAAGCTTTCTTT
cdr3_aa: CADPSAEVMNTEAFF

j_call: TRBJ1-1
d_call: .
v_call: TRBV6-1
cdr3_nt: TGTGCCAGCAGTGAAGCGGCAGGGTCGCCGTTTGAAGCTTTCTTT
cdr3_aa: CASSEAAGSPFEAFF

j_call: TRBJ1-3
d_call: .
v_call: TRBV10-3
cdr3_nt: TGTGCCATCAGTGAGTGGGGGGGAGTTGACTCTGGAAACACCATATATTTT
cdr3_aa: CAISEWGGVDSGNTIYF

j_call: TRBJ1-4
d_call: TRBD1
v_call: TRBV5-1
cdr3_nt: TGCGCCAGCAGCCAAAGACAGGGGTCCGCGCCGGAAAAACTGTTTTTT
cdr3_aa: CASSQRQGSAPEKLFF

j_call: TRBJ2-4
d_call: TRBD2
v_call: TRBV7-9
cdr3_nt: TGTGCCAGCAGCTTGCGGGAGTGGCGCCTAGCCAAAAACATTCAGTACTTC
cdr3_aa: CASSLREWRLAKNIQYF

j_call: TRBJ2-7
d_call: TRBD2
v_call: TRBV7-2
cdr3_nt: TGTGCCAGCAGCTCCACGGGACTAGCGACTCAGTACTTC
cdr3_aa: CASSSTGLATQYF

j_call: TRBJ2-7
d_call: TRBD2
v_call: TRBV19
cdr3_nt: TGTGCCAGTAGTATAGCGGGGGGAACCTCCTACGAGCAGTACTTC
cdr3_aa: CASSIAGGTSYEQYF

j_call: TRBJ2-7
d_call: .
v_call: TRBV27
cdr3_nt: TGTGCCAGCAGTCGGGGGTCCAGGTACGAGCAGTACTTC
cdr3_aa: CASSRGSRYEQYF

j_call: TRBJ2-3
d_call: TRBD2
v_call: TRBV5-1
cdr3_nt: TGCGCCAGCAGCCCCGGGACTAGCGGGGGTCTTGCTAGCACAGATACGCAGTATTTT
cdr3_aa: CASSPGTSGGLASTDTQYF

j_call: TRBJ2-7
d_call: .
v_call: TRBV4-1
cdr3_nt: TGCGCCAGCAGTTCAGGGGATCTCTACGAGCAGTACTTC
cdr3_aa: CASSSGDLYEQYF

j_call: TRBJ1-2
d_call: .
v_call: TRBV7-2
cdr3_nt: TGTGCCAGCAGCAGTGACCCCGGCAGGGCCTATGGCTACACCTTC
cdr3_aa: CASSSDPGRAYGYTF

j_call: TRBJ1-2
d_call: TRBD1
v_call: TRBV6-1
cdr3_nt: TGTGCCAGCAGGGGGGACAGTCAATACTATGGCTACACCTTC
cdr3_aa: CASRGDSQYYGYTF

j_call: TRBJ2-7
d_call: TRBD1
v_call: TRBV6-1
cdr3_nt: TGTGCCAGCAGTAACCGACAGGGCCCCTACGAGCAGTACTTC
cdr3_aa: CASSNRQGPYEQYF

j_call: TRBJ2-7
d_call: TRBD1
v_call: TRBV11-2
cdr3_nt: TGTGCCAGCAGCTTAGAGGGGACAGGGCGCGTTTTGCAGTACTTC
cdr3_aa: CASSLEGTGRVLQYF

j_call: TRBJ2-7
d_call: .
v_call: TRBV7-8
cdr3_nt: TGTGCCAGCAGCTTCTCGGGGGTTCTCGAGCAGTACTTC
cdr3_aa: CASSFSGVLEQYF

j_call: TRBJ2-1
d_call: TRBD2
v_call: TRBV13
cdr3_nt: TGTGCCAGCAGCCCCCCCCGGGGGTCTAGCGGTAATGAGCAGTTCTTC
cdr3_aa: CASSPPRGSSGNEQFF

j_call: TRBJ2-3
d_call: TRBD1
v_call: TRBV9
cdr3_nt: TGTGCCAGCAGCGCCGAGGGACAGCCTAGCACAGATACGCAGTATTTT
cdr3_aa: CASSAEGQPSTDTQYF

j_call: TRBJ2-1
d_call: TRBD2
v_call: TRBV5-1
cdr3_nt: TGCGCCAGCAGCTTTACTAGCGGGAGTAATTATCTCTATGAGCAGTTCTTC
cdr3_aa: CASSFTSGSNYLYEQFF